This TCR beta chain came from a study of OX40 agonist ivuxolimab in advanced cancers. V was pared by 1 base and J by 2 bases, with 14 bases between. This CDR3 has 17 residues. The V gene's germline CDR1 is LNHDA and CDR2 SQIVND (reference sequence). With autoimmune disease history or systemic immunosuppression, patients were excluded. This table comes from immunoSEQ multiplex PCR, and its TCRdb copy is limited to in-frame clones, with some not included. The table includes roughly 48,000 clones, 60% to 80% detected once. The chain links TRBV19 to TRBJ2-2; either TRBD1 or TRBD2 may fit D (5 bases each). The material sequenced was CD4+ or CD8+ T cells sorted from blood, taken in a trial of the OX40 agonist ivuxolimab. This TCR was recovered from an adult with an advanced solid tumor such as melanoma, head and neck, liver or kidney cancer. CDR3 DNA: TGTGCCAGTAGTATAGCCTACAGGACTGGAAACACCGGGGAGCTGTTTTTT. Translated: CASSIAYRTGNTGELFF.